A single T cell receptor beta chain is shown here with its context. An amount of RNA that ranged from about 0.45 to 1 ug was reverse transcribed with random hexamers. The immunoSEQ assay covered 54 Vbeta and 13 Jbeta segments for CDR3. MiXCR, run by TCRdb on the immunoSEQ multiplex PCR reads, gives a single entry per CDR3 protein. The sample holds around 230,000 distinct CDR3 sequences; about 95% are singletons and the top ten take roughly 0.1%. J gave up 5 bases and V 6 bases, and 6 bases lay outside the gene matches. Germline assignment: CDR1 SQVTM and CDR2 ANQGSEA. The CDR3 spans 13 residues. This sample is drawn from a study of CD8 T cells in Susac syndrome.

This rearrangement joins TRBV29-1 to TRBJ1-4, with 7 bases aligning to TRBD1. The sequence came from a human donor with multiple sclerosis. Sequenced material: CD4+ T cells from PBMCs. The chain's CDR3 is CSVTGALNEKLFF. The CDR3 region has the DNA TGCAGCGTAACAGGGGCCCTAAATGAAAAACTGTTTTTT.